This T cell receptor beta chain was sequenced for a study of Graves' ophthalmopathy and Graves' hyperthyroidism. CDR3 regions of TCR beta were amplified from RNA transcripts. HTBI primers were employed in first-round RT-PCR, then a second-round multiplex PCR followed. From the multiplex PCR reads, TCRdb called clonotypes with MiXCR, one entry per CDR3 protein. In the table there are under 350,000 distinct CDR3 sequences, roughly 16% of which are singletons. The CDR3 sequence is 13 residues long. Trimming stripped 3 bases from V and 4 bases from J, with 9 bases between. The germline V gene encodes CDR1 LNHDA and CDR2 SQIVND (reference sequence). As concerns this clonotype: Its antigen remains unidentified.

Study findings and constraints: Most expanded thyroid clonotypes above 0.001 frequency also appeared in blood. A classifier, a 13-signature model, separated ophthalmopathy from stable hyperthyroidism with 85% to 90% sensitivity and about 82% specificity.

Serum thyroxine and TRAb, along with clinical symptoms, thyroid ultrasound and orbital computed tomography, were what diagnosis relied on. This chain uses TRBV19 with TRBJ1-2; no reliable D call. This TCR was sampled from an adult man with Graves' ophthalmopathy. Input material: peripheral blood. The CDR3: CASSIRLTYGYTF. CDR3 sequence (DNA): TGTGCCAGTAGTATCAGGTTAACCTATGGCTACACCTTC.